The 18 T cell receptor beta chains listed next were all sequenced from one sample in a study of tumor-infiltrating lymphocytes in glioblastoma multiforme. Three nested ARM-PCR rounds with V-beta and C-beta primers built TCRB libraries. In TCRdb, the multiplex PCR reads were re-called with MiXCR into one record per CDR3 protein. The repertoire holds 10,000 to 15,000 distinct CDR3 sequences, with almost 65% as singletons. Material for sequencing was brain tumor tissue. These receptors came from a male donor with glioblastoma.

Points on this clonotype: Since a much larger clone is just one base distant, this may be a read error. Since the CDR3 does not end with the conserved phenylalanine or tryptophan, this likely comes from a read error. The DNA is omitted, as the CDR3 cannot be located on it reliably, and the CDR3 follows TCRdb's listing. The CDR3 here is CASRPGGVNEQSS. The chain carries TRBV6-2 or TRBV6-3 and TRBJ2-1; the DNA was not used to check the table's D call, TRBD1. Per the germline V gene, CDR1 is MNHEY and CDR2 is SVGEGT. Inclusive of both ends, the CDR3 amounts to 13 amino acids.

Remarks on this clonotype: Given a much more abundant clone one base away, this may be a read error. The chain's CDR3 is CASSLAVLANEQYF. The CDR3 DNA reads TGTGCCAGCAGCTTAGCCGTGCTAGCTAACGAGCAGTACTTC. V usage is TRBV7-2 and J usage is TRBJ2-7; D possibly corresponds to TRBD2 (5 bases). The ends were cut back, 0 bases at V and 5 bases at J, with 11 bases in the middle. The CDR3 spans 14 residues. CDR1 and CDR2 (germline): SGHTA, FQGNSA. Full variable domain (missing parts from reference TRBV7-2 and TRBJ2-7): GAGVSQSPSNKVTEKGKDVELRCDPISGHTALYWYRQSLGQGLEFLIYFQGNSAPDKSGLPSDRFSAERTGGSVSTLTIQRTQQEDSAVYLCASSLAVLANEQYFGPGTRLTVT.

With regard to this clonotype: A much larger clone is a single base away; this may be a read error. CDR3 residues: CAGILMTGGFNEQFF. The DNA of the CDR3 is TGTGCCGGCATTTTGATGACGGGAGGGTTCAATGAGCAGTTCTTC. The chain carries TRBV6-5 and TRBJ2-1; 8 bases are a match to TRBD2. The ends lost 11 bases at V and 6 bases at J; junction bases unmatched: 15. The CDR3 runs 15 residues. Germline values: CDR1 MNHEY, CDR2 SVGAGI.

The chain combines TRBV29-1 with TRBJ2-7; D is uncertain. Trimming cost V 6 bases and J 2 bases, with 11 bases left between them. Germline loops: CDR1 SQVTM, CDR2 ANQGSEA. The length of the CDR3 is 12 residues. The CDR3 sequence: CSVRTAAYEQYF. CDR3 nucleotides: TGCAGCGTCAGGACGGCCGCCTACGAGCAGTACTTC.

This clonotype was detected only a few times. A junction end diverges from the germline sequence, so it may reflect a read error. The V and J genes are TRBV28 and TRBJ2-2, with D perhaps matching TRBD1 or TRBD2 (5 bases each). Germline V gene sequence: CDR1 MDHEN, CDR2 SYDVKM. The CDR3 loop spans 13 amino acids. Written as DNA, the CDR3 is TGTGCCAGCAGTTTGAGGGTGGCCAGGGAGCTGTTCTTT. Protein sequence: CASSLRVARELFF.

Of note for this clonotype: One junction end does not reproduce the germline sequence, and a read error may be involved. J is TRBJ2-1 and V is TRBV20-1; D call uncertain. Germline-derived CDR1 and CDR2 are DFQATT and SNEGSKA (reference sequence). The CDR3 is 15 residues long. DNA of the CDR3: TGCTGTGCTAGAGTCTGGACCAGCCTCTACAATGAGCAGTTCTTC. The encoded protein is CCARVWTSLYNEQFF.

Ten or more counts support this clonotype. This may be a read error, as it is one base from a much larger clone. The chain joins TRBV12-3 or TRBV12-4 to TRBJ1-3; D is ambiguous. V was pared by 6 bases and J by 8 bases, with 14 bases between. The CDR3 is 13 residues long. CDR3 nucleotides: TGTGCCAGCAGCGAACTTCAAATGGACACCATATATTTT. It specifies CASSELQMDTIYF.

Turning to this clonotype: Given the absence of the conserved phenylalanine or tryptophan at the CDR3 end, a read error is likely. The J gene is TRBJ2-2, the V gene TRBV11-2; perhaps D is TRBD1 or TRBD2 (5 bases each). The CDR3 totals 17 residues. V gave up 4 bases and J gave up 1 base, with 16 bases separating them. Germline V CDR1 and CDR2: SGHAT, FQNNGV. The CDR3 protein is CASSSRVQGQNTGELFS. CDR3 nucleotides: TGTGCCAGCAGCTCGAGGGTTCAGGGTCAGAACACCGGGGAGCTGTTTTCT.

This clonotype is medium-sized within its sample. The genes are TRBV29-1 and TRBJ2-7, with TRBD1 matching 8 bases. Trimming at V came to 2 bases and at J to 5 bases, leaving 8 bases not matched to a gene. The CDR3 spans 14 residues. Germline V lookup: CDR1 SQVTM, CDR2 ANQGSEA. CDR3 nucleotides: TGCAGCGTTGAAAAGGGCAGGGGGCTTCACGAGCAGTACTTC. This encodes CSVEKGRGLHEQYF.

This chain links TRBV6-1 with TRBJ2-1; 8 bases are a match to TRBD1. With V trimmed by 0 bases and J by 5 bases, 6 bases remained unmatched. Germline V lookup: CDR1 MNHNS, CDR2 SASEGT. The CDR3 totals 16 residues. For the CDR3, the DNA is TGTGCCAGCAGTGAAGCGGTAGGGACAGGAGACAATGAGCAGTTCTTC. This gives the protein CASSEAVGTGDNEQFF.

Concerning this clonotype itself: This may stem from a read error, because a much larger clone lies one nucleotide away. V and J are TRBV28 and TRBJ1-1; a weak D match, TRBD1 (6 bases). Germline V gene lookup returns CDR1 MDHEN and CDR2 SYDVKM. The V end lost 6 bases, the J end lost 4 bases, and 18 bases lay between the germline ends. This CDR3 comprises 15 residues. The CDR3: CASRGTRGLGTEAFF. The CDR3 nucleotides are TGTGCCAGCAGAGGGACAAGGGGCCTGGGCACTGAAGCTTTCTTT.

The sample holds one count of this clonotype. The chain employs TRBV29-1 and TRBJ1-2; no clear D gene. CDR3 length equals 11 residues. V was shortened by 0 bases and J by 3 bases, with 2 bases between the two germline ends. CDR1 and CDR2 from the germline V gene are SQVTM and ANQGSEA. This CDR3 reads CSVEEDYGYTF. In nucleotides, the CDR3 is TGCAGCGTTGAAGAAGACTATGGCTACACCTTC.

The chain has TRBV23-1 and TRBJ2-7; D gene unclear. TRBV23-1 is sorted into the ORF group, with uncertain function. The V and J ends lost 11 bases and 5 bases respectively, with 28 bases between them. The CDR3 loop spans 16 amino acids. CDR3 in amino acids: CASLGGVLLPPNEQYF. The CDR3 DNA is TGCGCCTCCCTTGGTGGGGTCCTCCTTCCCCCCAACGAGCAGTACTTC.

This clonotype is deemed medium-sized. CDR3 coding DNA: TGCGCCAGCAGCCATCAGAACACTGAAGCTTTCTTT. Protein sequence: CASSHQNTEAFF. The chain links TRBV4-1 to TRBJ1-1; no definite D call. Germline V gene lookup returns CDR1 MGHRA and CDR2 YSYEKL. The V and J ends lost 3 bases and 1 base respectively, with 3 bases between them. This CDR3 comprises 12 residues.

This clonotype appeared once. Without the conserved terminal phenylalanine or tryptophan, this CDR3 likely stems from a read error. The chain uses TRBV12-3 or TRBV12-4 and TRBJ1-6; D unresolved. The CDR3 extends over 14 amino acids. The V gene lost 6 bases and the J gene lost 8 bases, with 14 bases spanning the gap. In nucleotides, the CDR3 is TGTGCCAGCAGAAGGACCGGCCGGGATTCACCCCTCCACCTT. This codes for CASRRTGRDSPLHL.

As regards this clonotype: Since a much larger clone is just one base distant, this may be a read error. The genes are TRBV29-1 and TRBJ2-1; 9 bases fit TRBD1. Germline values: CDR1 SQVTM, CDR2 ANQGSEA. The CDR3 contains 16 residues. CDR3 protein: CSVEDPDRGTYSEQFF. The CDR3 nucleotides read TGCAGCGTTGAAGACCCGGACAGGGGAACCTACAGTGAGCAGTTCTTC.

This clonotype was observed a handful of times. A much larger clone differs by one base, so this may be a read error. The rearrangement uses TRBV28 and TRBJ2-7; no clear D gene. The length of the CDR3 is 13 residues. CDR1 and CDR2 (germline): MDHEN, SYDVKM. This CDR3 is CVSSLSGRYEQYF. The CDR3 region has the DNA TGTGTCAGCAGTTTATCAGGTCGGTACGAGCAGTACTTC. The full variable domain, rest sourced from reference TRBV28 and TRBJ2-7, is DVKVTQSSRYLVKRTGEKVFLECVQDMDHENMFWYRQDPGLGLRLIYFSYDVKMKEKGDIPEGYSVSREKKERFSLILESASTNQTSMYLCVSSLSGRYEQYFGPGTRLTVT.

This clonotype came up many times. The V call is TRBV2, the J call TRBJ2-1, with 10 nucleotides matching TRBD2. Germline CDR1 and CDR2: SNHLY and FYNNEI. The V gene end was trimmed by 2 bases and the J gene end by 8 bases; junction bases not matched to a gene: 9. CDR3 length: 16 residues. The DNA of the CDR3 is TGTGCCAGCAGTGAAATTTCTAGCGGGAGTTGGCATGAGCAGTTCTTC. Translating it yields CASSEISSGSWHEQFF.